This paragraph covers one T cell receptor (beta chain) sequence. The entry originates in a study of control samples from healthy donors and cancer patients. Clones were read by immunoSEQ multiplex PCR, and TCRdb kept only the in-frame ones, dropping some. The table lists 46,000 or so clones, around 94% of them singletons. This TCR was recovered from a man aged 25 to 40 with colorectal cancer. What was sequenced was PBMCs.

The CDR3 coding sequence is TGTGCCACCAGCACCAGAAGGAAGCGGGGACACAATGAGCAGTTCTTC. It yields the protein CATSTRRKRGHNEQFF. The chain couples TRBV15 to TRBJ2-1; 7 bases match TRBD2. CDR3 length: 16 amino acids. Germline CDR1 is LNHNV and CDR2 is YYDKDF (reference sequence). The J segment lost 5 bases and the V segment lost 4 bases, leaving 11 bases of the junction unmatched. The full variable domain, its missing parts supplied by reference TRBV15 and TRBJ2-1, is DAMVIQNPRYQVTQFGKPVTLSCSQTLNHNVMYWYQQKSSQAPKLLFHYYDKDFNNEADTPDNFQSRRPNTSFCFLDIRSPGLGDTAMYLCATSTRRKRGHNEQFFGPGTRLTVL.